The 20 T cell receptor beta chains below were found in one sample sequenced in a study of beta chain features in type 1 diabetes. Expressed TCRB transcripts got sequenced, as all isolated RNA was reverse transcribed. The assay was immunoSEQ multiplex PCR, and TCRdb's table has in-frame clones only and misses some. The profile shows around 260,000 clones, 24% of them singletons. These receptors' targets are unknown. Findings and caveats of the study: Shortening of TCRB CDR3s, moderate but significant, appeared in all four CD4+ subsets of Type 1 diabetes patients.

Source material: naive CD4+ T cells from blood. These receptors all come from a woman aged 25 to 39 with type 1 diabetes.

This clone has a handful of counts. The rearrangement joins TRBV27 to TRBJ2-1; maybe TRBD2 (6 bases). Germline V gives CDR1 MNHEY, CDR2 SMNVEV (reference sequence). The CDR3 contains 14 residues. The ends were cut back, 2 bases at V and 8 bases at J, with 13 bases in the middle. DNA of the CDR3: TGTGCCAGCAGTTTAGCGACTAGTTCGTATGAGCAGTTCTTC. Encoded protein: CASSLATSSYEQFF.

This clone was counted a few times. The chain uses TRBV2 and TRBJ2-3; 8 nucleotides match TRBD2. CDR1 is SNHLY and CDR2 is FYNNEI in the germline V gene. The CDR3 extends over 15 amino acids. The ends lost 3 bases at V and 0 bases at J; junction bases unmatched: 2. CDR3 DNA sequence: TGTGCCAGCAGTGAGTCTAGCGGGAGCACAGATACGCAGTATTTT. This codes for CASSESSGSTDTQYF.

This clone has a handful of counts. The chain has TRBV7-3 and TRBJ2-3; 8 nucleotides line up with TRBD1. CDR3 size: 13 residues. CDR1 SGHTA and CDR2 FQGTGA come from the germline V gene. Trimming removed 2 bases from V and 5 bases from J; junction bases left unmatched: 0. For the CDR3, the DNA is TGTGCCAGCAGCTTAGGACAGGGAGATACGCAGTATTTT. Translation: CASSLGQGDTQYF.

This clone showed up just a few times. V gene TRBV2 combines with J gene TRBJ2-7; perhaps TRBD2 as D (5 bases). V lost 6 bases and J 2 bases, leaving 11 bases between the germline ends. The CDR3 is 13 amino acids. In germline, CDR1 is SNHLY, CDR2 FYNNEI. CDR3 in DNA: TGTGCCAGCAGAACCGGGGATACCTACGAGCAGTACTTC. Protein sequence: CASRTGDTYEQYF.

This chain joins TRBV7-2 and TRBJ1-1; D ambiguous. CDR3 length equals 12 residues. Germline lookup yields CDR1 SGHTA and CDR2 FQGNSA. V dropped 3 bases and J dropped 0 bases, with 2 bases sitting between them. Here the CDR3 DNA reads TGTGCCAGCAGCTTCTTGAACACTGAAGCTTTCTTT. This codes for CASSFLNTEAFF.

Written as DNA, the CDR3 is TGTGCCAGCAGCGTCCAGGGGGATACAGATACGCAGTATTTT. This encodes CASSVQGDTDTQYF. The chain has TRBV5-8 and TRBJ2-3, with 7 bases matching TRBD1. CDR3 length equals 14 residues. Germline trimming cut 4 bases from V and 3 bases from J; bases unmatched to any gene: 5. Looked up from germline, CDR1 is SGHTS and CDR2 is YDEGEE.

V usage is TRBV27 and J usage is TRBJ2-7; tentative D call: TRBD2 (5 bases). V lost 3 bases to trimming and J lost 5 bases, with 14 bases between them. Per germline, CDR1 MNHEY and CDR2 SMNVEV (reference sequence). There are 14 residues in the CDR3. The CDR3 protein is CASSLLGVENEQYF. DNA of the CDR3: TGTGCCAGCAGTTTGCTCGGGGTTGAAAACGAGCAGTACTTC.

This clone was seen more than once but under ten times. V gene TRBV29-1 combines with J gene TRBJ2-5; D not resolved. The V end lost 6 bases, the J end lost 5 bases, and 13 bases lay between the germline ends. The length of the CDR3 is 12 residues. Per germline, CDR1 SQVTM and CDR2 ANQGSEA. The CDR3 bases are TGCAGCGTCCAACATGTGAGGGAGACCCAGTACTTC. Amino acid sequence: CSVQHVRETQYF.

The chain employs TRBV4-1 and TRBJ2-4; D perhaps matches TRBD1 (6 bases). The CDR3 has 14 residues. Germline-derived CDR1 and CDR2 are MGHRA and YSYEKL. V shed 4 bases and J shed 4 bases, with 11 bases lying between them. The CDR3 is CASSPRTEKNIQYF. In DNA form, the CDR3 reads TGCGCCAGCAGCCCTCGGACAGAGAAAAACATTCAGTACTTC.

V and J are TRBV7-9 and TRBJ1-3; D not certain. Germline V gives CDR1 SEHNR, CDR2 FQNEAQ (reference sequence). V lost 0 bases and J 3 bases, leaving 6 bases between the germline ends. This CDR3 spans 14 amino acids. For the CDR3, the DNA is TGTGCCAGCAGCTTAGCGGCAGGTGGAAACACCATATATTTT. Translation gives CASSLAAGGNTIYF.

On this clone itself: The sample contains more than one DNA sequence encoding this CDR3. V usage is TRBV18 and J usage is TRBJ2-5; D call uncertain. CDR1 KGHSH and CDR2 LQKENI come from the germline V gene. This CDR3 has 13 residues. Trimming cost V 0 bases and J 5 bases, with 7 bases left between them. CDR3 sequence reads: CASSPPSSETQYF. The CDR3 bases are TGTGCCAGCTCACCACCTAGTTCGGAGACCCAGTACTTC.

This clone was seen a handful of times. This rearrangement joins TRBV29-1 to TRBJ2-3; the match to TRBD2 covers 7 bases. The CDR3 is 15 amino acids. CDR1 is SQVTM, CDR2 ANQGSEA, per germline. V trimming: 6 bases; J trimming: 0 bases; junction bases outside the gene matches: 9. The CDR3 DNA reads TGCAGCGTCCTATTGACTAGCTCTAGCACAGATACGCAGTATTTT. Translated: CSVLLTSSSTDTQYF.

This chain connects TRBV4-1 to TRBJ2-2, with 7 bases lining up with TRBD2. The CDR3 has 16 residues. The junction had 5 bases not matched to a gene; V was cut back by 2 bases and J by 2 bases. In germline, CDR1 is MGHRA, CDR2 YSYEKL. In DNA form, the CDR3 reads TGCGCCAGCAGCCAACCCGCGGGGGACAACACCGGGGAGCTGTTTTTT. Translated, it gives CASSQPAGDNTGELFF.

The chain joins TRBV15 to TRBJ1-5; the D gene is possibly TRBD1 (5 bases). V shed 6 bases and J shed 1 base, with 16 bases lying between them. In germline, CDR1 is LNHNV, CDR2 YYDKDF (reference sequence). CDR3 length: 16 amino acids. The CDR3 DNA sequence: TGTGCCACCAGTAGCTTCGGCAGGGCCAGCAATCAGCCCCAGCATTTT. Residues: CATSSFGRASNQPQHF.

This clone has more than one count but fewer than ten. The rearrangement joins TRBV5-1 to TRBJ2-1, with 11 positions matching TRBD2. The trim removed 4 bases at V and 4 bases at J, leaving 7 bases unmatched. In germline, CDR1 is SGHRS, CDR2 YFSETQ. CDR3 length: 16 residues. The CDR3 bases are TGCGCCAGCAGCCTCATAGCGGGAGGGCCTTACAATGAGCAGTTCTTC. Protein: CASSLIAGGPYNEQFF.

The sample holds a few counts of this clone. DNA for the CDR3: TGTGCCAGCAGTATTAGAGGCTACACCTTC. It encodes CASSIRGYTF. The chain joins TRBV2 to TRBJ1-2, with unresolved D. V lost 5 bases, J lost 8 bases, and 6 bases lay in between. The CDR3 is 10 amino acids. CDR1 and CDR2 from the germline V gene are SNHLY and FYNNEI.

The gene calls are TRBV30 and TRBJ1-5; D call uncertain. In germline, CDR1 is GTSNPN, CDR2 SVGIG (reference sequence). The CDR3 runs 12 residues. Deletions cut 6 bases from V and 6 bases from J, with 12 bases between. In DNA form, the CDR3 reads TGTGCCTGCCTGAATAGAATTCAGCCCCAGCATTTT. This sequence encodes CACLNRIQPQHF.

The chain is built from TRBV29-1 and TRBJ1-1; weak D call: TRBD1 (5 bases). V was cut by 1 base and J by 0 bases, with 9 bases left in between. The CDR3 extends over 14 amino acids. Germline V gene data show CDR1 as SQVTM and CDR2 as ANQGSEA. The DNA for the CDR3 is TGCAGCGTTGAAGTACAGGTCATGAACACTGAAGCTTTCTTT. It specifies CSVEVQVMNTEAFF.

The chain is built from TRBV21-1 and TRBJ2-4; the DNA was not compared with TRBD2, the D call given in the table. TRBV21-1 is a pseudogene segment. This CDR3 has 11 amino acids. CDR3 coding DNA: TGTGCCAGCAGCAAACCCGACATTCAGTACTTC. Translated: CASSKPDIQYF.

This clone was counted between two and nine times. The V call is TRBV29-1, the J call TRBJ1-5; maybe TRBD1 (6 bases). V was cut by 5 bases and J by 0 bases, with 17 bases left in between. This CDR3 is built from 16 residues. CDR1 is SQVTM, CDR2 ANQGSEA, per germline. CDR3 loop: CSVYPQQGNSNQPQHF. As DNA, the CDR3 is TGCAGCGTTTACCCTCAACAGGGAAATAGCAATCAGCCCCAGCATTTT.